The 5 T cell receptor beta chains reported below all come from one sample, sequenced in a study of blood T cell repertoires in COVID-19. Repertoires were generated with immunoSEQ multiplex PCR, while TCRdb's copy carries only in-frame clones and drops some. The sample includes a few hundred thousand clones, 82% seen only once; the top ten take less than 6%. The sample was peripheral blood. Receptors originate from a woman in her seventies with COVID-19, enrolled during active disease.

V usage is TRBV6-5 and J usage is TRBJ1-6; D uncertain. Trimming removed 3 bases from V and 1 base from J, with 10 bases in between. The germline gives CDR1 MNHEY, CDR2 SVGAGI. The CDR3 totals 16 residues. In DNA form, the CDR3 reads TGTGCCAGCAGTTATCTTTCGTCTTCCTATAATTCACCCCTCCACTTT. Protein sequence: CASSYLSSSYNSPLHF.

This clone was counted only a few times. J is TRBJ2-1 and V is TRBV11-1, with D maybe TRBD2 (5 bases). V lost 6 bases and J 7 bases, leaving 13 bases between the germline ends. This CDR3 is built from 13 residues. Germline V gene data show CDR1 as SGHAT and CDR2 as FQDESV (reference sequence). CDR3 region: CASRHRRTNEQFF. The DNA for the CDR3 is TGTGCCAGCAGGCACCGGCGGACTAATGAGCAGTTCTTC.

The rearrangement uses TRBV6-2 or TRBV6-3 and TRBJ2-7, with TRBD1 matching over 9 bases. Germline trimming cut 2 bases from V and 4 bases from J; bases unmatched to any gene: 3. Germline assignment: CDR1 MNHEY and CDR2 SVGEGT. This CDR3 region has 14 residues. The CDR3 DNA sequence: TGTGCCAGCAGTTACACGGGACAGGGTTACGAGCAGTACTTC. Amino acid sequence: CASSYTGQGYEQYF.

CDR3: CASSAQRGNTGELFF. CDR3 nucleotides: TGTGCCAGCAGCGCCCAGCGGGGGAACACCGGGGAGCTGTTTTTT. The chain couples TRBV11-2 to TRBJ2-2; 7 bases are shared with TRBD2. Trimming cost V 5 bases and J 1 base; bases outside gene matches: 4. Germline V gene data show CDR1 as SGHAT and CDR2 as FQNNGV. The CDR3 is 15 amino acids.

The chain links TRBV7-9 to TRBJ2-5, with D maybe TRBD2 (5 bases). This CDR3 region has 15 residues. CDR1 and CDR2 (germline): SEHNR, FQNEAQ (reference sequence). Deletions cut 1 base from V and 2 bases from J, with 11 bases between. CDR3 coding DNA: TGTGCCAGCAGCTTAGAGGGCAGGACTCAAGAGACCCAGTACTTC. Amino acid sequence: CASSLEGRTQETQYF.